This T cell receptor (beta chain) comes out of a study of somatic mutations in cytotoxic T cells in rheumatoid arthritis. Study at large: Blood (around 27 ml EDTA) from each patient was taken right after diagnosis, before any treatment. Sorted by flow to nearly 100% purity were some V beta antibody-stained T-cell populations, including V beta1+ cells sequenced for TCRB.

Germline CDR1 reads SGHAT; CDR2 reads FQNNGV. Trimming took 1 base from V and 0 from J, leaving 13 bases between them. The CDR3 spans 16 residues. Profiling relied on immunoSEQ multiplex PCR, and the TCRdb table lists in-frame clones only, not all of them. The sample shows around 16,000 clones, more than 65% of them seen only once. As to this clone: Antigen: not known.

Notes on the study in general: Neither rheumatoid arthritis patients nor age-matched healthy controls had significantly different CD8+ T-cell clonality from the other group. Healthy controls did not share the age-linked increase in CD8+ clonality seen in rheumatoid arthritis patients.

The chain carries TRBV11-2 and TRBJ2-7, with no clear D. The material sequenced was CD8+ T cells sorted from blood. The source is an adult with rheumatoid arthritis. The CDR3 nucleotides read TGTGCCAGCAGCTTAGCGTTCCTCCTGAGCTCCTACGAGCAGTACTTC. Encoded protein: CASSLAFLLSSYEQYF.